A single T cell receptor (beta chain) is shown here with its context. Its antigen is unidentified. The data originate from a study of T cell responses to AZD1222 COVID-19 vaccine. Study-level background: Combined were second doses at about 4 or about 12 weeks. Regarding the study as a whole: No repertoire was sampled before or during the peak T cell response, only after it. The breadth and depth of Spike-specific TCRs increased once two AZD1222 doses had been given. Donor demographics were predominantly white British with a female majority; clonal diversity may be underestimated.

This CDR3 is built from 14 residues. From germline, CDR1 is SGHRS and CDR2 YFSETQ. The V and J ends lost 4 bases and 4 bases respectively, with 14 bases between them. Clones were sequenced by immunoSEQ multiplex PCR, and TCRdb holds only the in-frame ones, with some missing. The repertoire includes 100,000 to 150,000 clones, approximately 84% of them detected once, and approximately 20% sits in the top ten. The source was peripheral blood, collected on day 0 of AZD1222 vaccination. The chain carries TRBV5-1 and TRBJ1-2; the D gene is possibly TRBD1 (5 bases). The source of this sequence is an adult in good health. Here the CDR3 reads CASSPPGLFYGYTF. CDR3 DNA: TGCGCCAGCAGCCCTCCGGGACTCTTCTATGGCTACACCTTC.